This T cell receptor beta chain emerged from a study of blood T cell repertoires in COVID-19 (dated by TCRdb to about 2020). About the full investigation: Recovered participants in ImmuneRACE Cohort 3 were defined by two consecutive negative NP/OP PCR tests, clearance by a healthcare professional, or resolution of symptoms. Samples from collaborators originated in the United States, Italy and Spain and spanned both the acute and convalescent phases of COVID-19. Deeply sampled blood TCRbeta repertoires from subjects exposed to, actively infected with, or recovered from COVID-19 were included in the dataset. The samples were drawn from the first 160 participants of the ongoing ImmuneRACE study and from 950 to 1,500 subjects provided by 6 global collaborators. Nearly every sample came with metadata listing a de-identified subject ID, COVID-19 status, age in years and sex. Where HLA class I and class II types were available, the types were taken from metadata supplied by the sample provider, not from assay-based typing. The prospective study material was composed of cDNA or gDNA derived from T cells, B-cell-depleted T cells, or PBMCs. A freely available public database, intended as a resource for researchers studying the immune response to SARS-CoV-2, is where the repertoires were released. What the work shows at the level of the full study, not this receptor alone: How much clinical and demographic metadata was included differed by source and by participant, and the metadata was provided uncurated.

As regards this clone: Its recognized antigen is unknown. No base quality information exists; no much larger clone differs at one position.

The cysteine opens and the phenylalanine closes a CDR3 of 13 amino acids. Only the CDR3 region is kept as DNA, spanning 39 bases read in frame from base 1. Ends trimmed: V by 5 bases, J by 6 bases; bases unmatched to a gene: 4. From the germline V gene (reference sequence), CDR1 is SEHNR and CDR2 is FQNEAQ. Enrolling through a virtual design, the prospective study's participants ranged in age from about 18 to 100 years and lived across more than 20 United States geographic areas. In the prospective study, participants were assigned to cohorts based on the clinical history participants reported in a screening survey and a study questionnaire. In the prospective study, mobile phlebotomists collected whole blood, serum and a nasopharyngeal or oropharyngeal swab from each participant. Participants in the prospective study had the option to provide additional blood draws and questionnaires over a 2-month period. Prospective study blood samples were shipped either frozen or at room temperature before DNA extraction.

The immunoSEQ Assay, a bias-controlled multiplex PCR, was used to amplify TCRbeta CDR3 regions from genomic DNA. In the authors' own workflow: The number of nucleated cells in each sample was estimated by amplification of reference gene primers within the assay. To quantify the absolute abundance of each unique TCRbeta CDR3 rearrangement, sequence reads were collapsed and filtered. For each sample, productive Simpson clonality was calculated as the square root of Simpson's diversity index over productive rearrangements. In TCRdb, the immuneACCESS table is reduced to in-frame sequences with V and J assigned. These tables do not hold every clone; where another copy was compared, an unresolved V gene accounts for under half, and the others remain unexplained. V and J calls and clone size are as listed in that table; D and trimming were resolved from the DNA. In all, the sample holds a few hundred thousand clones, and over 75% of those were seen once. Roughly 2% of the sample rests with the top ten.

What was sequenced was PBMCs or T cells enriched from blood (not recorded which). This clonotype originated in a man aged 35-49 years in a cohort exposed to, infected with or recovered from COVID-19 (not recorded which). The chain is encoded by TRBV7-9 joined to TRBJ1-5; 7 bases in the middle match TRBD1. CDR3 protein: CASSHEGAQPQHF. Read as DNA, the sequence is TGTGCCAGCAGCCACGAGGGGGCTCAGCCCCAGCATTTT.